The present T cell receptor beta chain was sequenced within a study of blood T cell repertoires in COVID-19. For the study at large: T cells, B-cell-depleted T cells, or PBMCs supplied cDNA or gDNA.

Adults between roughly 18 and 89 years of age took part from under 30 US areas. Membership in each cohort depended on participant-reported clinical history. The CDR3 contains 14 residues. V lost 5 bases to trimming and J lost 0 bases, with 10 bases between them. CDR1 LGHDT and CDR2 YNNKEL come from the germline V gene (reference sequence). Source study methods: Amplification of reference gene primers provided the estimated nucleated cell counts. Method: immunoSEQ multiplex PCR; TCRdb's copy keeps in-frame clones and lacks some. D and trimming were read from the DNA, whereas the V and J calls and clone size are those reported in that table. The table lists 300,000 to 400,000 clones, approximately 87% of them singletons.

The gene calls are TRBV3-1 (or the pseudogene TRBV3-2) and TRBJ1-1, with D uncertain. The TCR was taken from a woman aged 25 to 39 with acute COVID-19. The sequencing sample was made of PBMCs or T cells enriched from blood (not recorded which). CDR3 coding DNA: TGTGCCAGCAGCTGGAGCTGGATGAACACTGAAGCTTTCTTT. Encoded protein: CASSWSWMNTEAFF.